These 14 T cell receptor beta chains originate from one sample sequenced in a study of blood T cell repertoires in COVID-19. Measured with immunoSEQ multiplex PCR; TCRdb has only the in-frame clones, and not every one. This sample has 470,000 or so clones, with 70% to 90% found just once. The sequencing input was peripheral blood. These receptors originate from a human donor in a cohort sampled during active COVID-19.

A few counts support this clone. V is TRBV5-6 and J is TRBJ2-5; D not resolved. Trimming shortened V by 7 bases and J by 2 bases, and 12 bases separated the two germline ends. The V gene's germline CDR1 is SGHDT and CDR2 YYEEEE. The CDR3 spans 13 residues. CDR3 sequence reads: CASYRVAQETQYF. Here the CDR3 DNA reads TGTGCCAGCTACCGGGTTGCACAAGAGACCCAGTACTTC.

The rearrangement links TRBV5-6 to TRBJ1-5; 7 nucleotides match TRBD1. The V segment lost 3 bases and the J segment 5 bases; nucleotides outside the gene matches: 5. This CDR3 is built from 14 residues. Germline CDR1 SGHDT, CDR2 YYEEEE. The CDR3 reads CASSSLTGHQPQHF. CDR3 bases: TGTGCCAGCAGCTCATTGACAGGGCATCAGCCCCAGCATTTT.

Concerning this clone: Other DNA sequences of this sample code for an identical CDR3. The chain has TRBV7-2 and TRBJ1-5, with D possibly TRBD1 on 5 matching bases. CDR1 is SGHTA, CDR2 FQGNSA, per germline. The CDR3 has 13 amino acids. V was cut by 1 base and J by 4 bases, with 5 bases left in between. CDR3 DNA sequence: TGTGCCAGCAGCTTAGACAGGAATCAGCCCCAGCATTTT. This gives the protein CASSLDRNQPQHF.

The chain is built from TRBV11-2 and TRBJ2-2, with 10 bases fitting TRBD2. Per the germline V gene, CDR1 is SGHAT and CDR2 is FQNNGV. J gave up 6 bases and V 4 bases, and 5 bases lay outside the gene matches. The CDR3 length is 15 residues. The chain's CDR3 is CASSYTSGEAGELFF. Here the CDR3 DNA reads TGTGCCAGCAGCTATACTAGCGGGGAGGCCGGGGAGCTGTTTTTT.

The chain recombines TRBV19 with TRBJ1-4; D perhaps matches TRBD1 (6 bases). This CDR3 is 13 amino acids long. V lost 1 base to trimming and J lost 8 bases, with 8 bases between them. CDR1 and CDR2 from the germline V gene are LNHDA and SQIVND (reference sequence). Here the CDR3 reads CASSIGTAEKLFF. The DNA of the CDR3 is TGTGCCAGTAGTATAGGGACAGCCGAAAAACTGTTTTTT.

This chain connects TRBV5-1 to TRBJ2-5, with TRBD1 identical over 9 bases. The CDR3 is 15 amino acids. With V trimmed by 4 bases and J by 5 bases, 9 bases remained unmatched. Germline values: CDR1 SGHRS, CDR2 YFSETQ. CDR3 bases: TGCGCCAGCAGCGATGGACAGGGGCGTAAGGAGACCCAGTACTTC. Translation gives CASSDGQGRKETQYF.

The chain joins TRBV19 to TRBJ2-1; TRBD2 matches at 15 bases. J lost 8 bases, V lost 6 bases, and 5 bases had no gene match. In germline, CDR1 is LNHDA, CDR2 SQIVND (reference sequence). The CDR3 length is 15 residues. CDR3 loop: CASSWTSGRDYEQFF. The CDR3 nucleotides are TGTGCCAGTAGCTGGACTAGCGGGAGGGATTATGAGCAGTTCTTC.

This sequence joins TRBV6-6 and TRBJ1-1; TRBD1 agrees at 8 bases. Trimming took 6 bases from V and 5 from J; bases not matched to a gene: 8. CDR1 is MNHNY, CDR2 SVGAGI, per germline (reference sequence). CDR3 length: 14 amino acids. The CDR3 DNA sequence: TGTGCCAGCAGCGCGGAGGACAGGGATACTGAAGCTTTCTTT. This gives the protein CASSAEDRDTEAFF.

The V and J genes are TRBV19 and TRBJ1-5; D not certain. CDR1 and CDR2 from the germline V gene are LNHDA and SQIVND (reference sequence). The CDR3 is 13 residues long. Deletions cut 3 bases from V and 4 bases from J, with 7 bases between. CDR3: CASSMSYNQPQHF. DNA of the CDR3: TGTGCCAGTAGTATGAGCTATAATCAGCCCCAGCATTTT.

This rearrangement joins TRBV7-2 to TRBJ2-7; 16 bases are a match to TRBD2. V was pared by 5 bases and J by 1 base, with 11 bases of the junction left unmatched. Germline V CDR1 and CDR2: SGHTA, FQGNSA. The CDR3 runs 19 residues. The CDR3 reads CASSAGTSGRALLSYEQYF. CDR3 nucleotides: TGTGCCAGCAGCGCGGGGACTAGCGGGAGGGCCCTCCTATCCTACGAGCAGTACTTC.

The chain joins TRBV19 to TRBJ1-6, with 9 bases aligning to TRBD1. The CDR3 is 15 residues long. V lost 6 bases to trimming and J lost 9 bases; unmatched junction nucleotides: 9. The germline CDR1 and CDR2 sequences are LNHDA and SQIVND (reference sequence). The CDR3 DNA reads as TGTGCCAGTAGCTACCGGGACAGGGTACTTTCACCCCTCCACTTT. Encoded protein: CASSYRDRVLSPLHF.

The chain is built from TRBV19 and TRBJ2-1; 8 bases are shared with TRBD1. Per the germline V gene, CDR1 is LNHDA and CDR2 is SQIVND (reference sequence). V gave up 3 bases and J gave up 8 bases; unmatched junction bases: 3. The length of the CDR3 is 13 residues. CDR3 sequence (DNA): TGTGCCAGTAGTATTTCAGGGGGCCATGAGCAGTTCTTC. It codes for CASSISGGHEQFF.

The chain joins TRBV7-2 to TRBJ2-1, with TRBD2 matching 13 bases. CDR1 is SGHTA, CDR2 FQGNSA, per germline. CDR3 length: 18 residues. The V gene end was trimmed by 4 bases and the J gene end by 0 bases; junction bases not matched to a gene: 6. CDR3 bases: TGTGCCAGCAGCTCGCGGAGACTAGCGGGAGGCTCCTACAATGAGCAGTTCTTC. Its translation is CASSSRRLAGGSYNEQFF.

V gene TRBV28 combines with J gene TRBJ1-2, with a weak D call TRBD1 (6 bases). Germline-derived CDR1 and CDR2 are MDHEN and SYDVKM. V was pared by 4 bases and J by 6 bases, with 15 bases between. The CDR3 sequence is 14 residues long. The CDR3: CASSSPQRGNGYTF. The CDR3 DNA follows: TGTGCCAGCAGTTCACCTCAAAGGGGGAATGGCTACACCTTC.